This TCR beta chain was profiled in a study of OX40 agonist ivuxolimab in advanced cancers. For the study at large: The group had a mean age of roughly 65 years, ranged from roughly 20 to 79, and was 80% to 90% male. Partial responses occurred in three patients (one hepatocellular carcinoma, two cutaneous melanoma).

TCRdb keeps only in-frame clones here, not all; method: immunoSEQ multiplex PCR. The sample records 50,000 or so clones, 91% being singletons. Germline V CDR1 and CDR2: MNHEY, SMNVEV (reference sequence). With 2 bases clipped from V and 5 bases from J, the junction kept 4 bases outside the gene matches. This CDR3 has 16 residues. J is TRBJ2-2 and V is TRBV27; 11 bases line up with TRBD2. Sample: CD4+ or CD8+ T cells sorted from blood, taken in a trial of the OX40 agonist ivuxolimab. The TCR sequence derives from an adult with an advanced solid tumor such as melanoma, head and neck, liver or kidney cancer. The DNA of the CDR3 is TGTGCCAGCAGTTTAGTAGTAGCGGGAGGGACCGGGGAGCTGTTTTTT. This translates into CASSLVVAGGTGELFF.